The clone carrying this T cell receptor beta chain came up once. Its antigen is unidentified. The data were taken from a study of lymphopenia after photon versus proton radiotherapy. Whole-study findings and limits: Larger post-nadir TCR diversity loss correlated inversely with survival in deceased patients. Under photons, naive T cells and diversity fell while effector/memory populations rose. Survival link was tested only in deceased patients; proton benefit remains a possibility. After lymphocyte nadir, photon-treated repertoires showed oligoclonal expansion, especially CD8+ Temra.

CDR3 length equals 18 residues. The germline V gene encodes CDR1 SGDLS and CDR2 YYNGEE. V lost 0 bases to trimming and J lost 6 bases; unmatched junction nucleotides: 15. Method: immunoSEQ multiplex PCR; TCRdb's copy keeps in-frame clones and lacks some. The repertoire holds 39,000 or so clones, with roughly 90% as singletons. V usage is TRBV9 and J usage is TRBJ1-2; 9 nucleotides agree with TRBD1. The specimen comprised peripheral blood, sampled from a patient treated with photon-based radiotherapy. The clonotype comes from a man between 60 and 75 years old with cholangiocarcinoma. The CDR3 coding sequence is TGTGCCAGCAGCGTAGGGCCGGGGACAGGGATGAATCGAGATGGCTACACCTTC. Its translation: CASSVGPGTGMNRDGYTF.